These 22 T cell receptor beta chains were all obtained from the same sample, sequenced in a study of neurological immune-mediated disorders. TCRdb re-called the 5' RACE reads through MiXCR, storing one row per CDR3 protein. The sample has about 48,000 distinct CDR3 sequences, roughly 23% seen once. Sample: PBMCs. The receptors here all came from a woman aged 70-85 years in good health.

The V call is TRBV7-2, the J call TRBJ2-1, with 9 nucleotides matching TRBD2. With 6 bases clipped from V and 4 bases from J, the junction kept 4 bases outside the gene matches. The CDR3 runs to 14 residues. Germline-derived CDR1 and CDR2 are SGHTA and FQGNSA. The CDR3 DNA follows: TGTGCCAGCAGGGGAGCGGGGGGATACAATGAGCAGTTCTTC. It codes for CASRGAGGYNEQFF.

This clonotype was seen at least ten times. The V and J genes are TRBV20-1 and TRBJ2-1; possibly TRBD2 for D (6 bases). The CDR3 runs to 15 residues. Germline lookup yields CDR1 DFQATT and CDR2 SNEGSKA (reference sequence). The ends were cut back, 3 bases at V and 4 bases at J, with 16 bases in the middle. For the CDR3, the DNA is TGCAGTGCTAGGGGGCGCGCCGGGAGTTACAATGAGCAGTTCTTC. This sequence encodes CSARGRAGSYNEQFF.

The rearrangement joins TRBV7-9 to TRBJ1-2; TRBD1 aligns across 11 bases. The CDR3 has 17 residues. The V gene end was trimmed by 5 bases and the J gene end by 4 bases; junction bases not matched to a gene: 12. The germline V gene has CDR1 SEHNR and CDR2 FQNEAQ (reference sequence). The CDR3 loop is CASSPRGQGALIYGYTF. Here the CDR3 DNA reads TGTGCCAGCAGCCCCCGAGGACAGGGGGCGCTGATCTATGGCTACACCTTC.

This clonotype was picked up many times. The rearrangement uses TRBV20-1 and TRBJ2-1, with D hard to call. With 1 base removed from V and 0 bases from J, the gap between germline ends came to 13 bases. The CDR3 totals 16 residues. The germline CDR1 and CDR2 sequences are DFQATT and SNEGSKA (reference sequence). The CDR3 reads CSARGATGRSYNEQFF. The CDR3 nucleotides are TGCAGTGCTAGAGGAGCTACGGGTCGCTCCTACAATGAGCAGTTCTTC.

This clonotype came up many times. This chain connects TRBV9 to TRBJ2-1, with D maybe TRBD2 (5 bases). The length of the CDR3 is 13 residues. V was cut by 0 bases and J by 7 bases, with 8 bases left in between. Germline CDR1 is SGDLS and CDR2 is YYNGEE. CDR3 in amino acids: CASSVGRWNEQFF. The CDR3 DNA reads TGTGCCAGCAGCGTAGGGAGGTGGAATGAGCAGTTCTTC.

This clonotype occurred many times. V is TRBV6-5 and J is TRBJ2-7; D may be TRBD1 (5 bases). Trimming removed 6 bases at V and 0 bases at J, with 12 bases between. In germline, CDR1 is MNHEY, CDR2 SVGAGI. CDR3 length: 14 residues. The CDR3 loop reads CASRTGPSSYEQYF. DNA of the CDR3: TGTGCCAGCAGAACAGGACCGAGCTCCTACGAGCAGTACTTC.

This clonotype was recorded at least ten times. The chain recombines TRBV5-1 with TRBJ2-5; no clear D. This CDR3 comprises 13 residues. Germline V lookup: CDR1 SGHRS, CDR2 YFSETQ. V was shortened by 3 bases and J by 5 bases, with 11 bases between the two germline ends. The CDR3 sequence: CASSSSGRETQYF. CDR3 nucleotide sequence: TGCGCCAGCAGCTCCTCAGGACGGGAGACCCAGTACTTC.

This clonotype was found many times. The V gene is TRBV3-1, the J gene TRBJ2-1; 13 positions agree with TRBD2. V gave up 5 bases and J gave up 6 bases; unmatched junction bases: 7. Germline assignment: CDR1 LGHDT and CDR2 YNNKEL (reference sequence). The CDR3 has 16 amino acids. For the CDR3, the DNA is TGTGCCAGCAGCAGGACTAGCGGGAGACTAGGCAATGAGCAGTTCTTC. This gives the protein CASSRTSGRLGNEQFF.

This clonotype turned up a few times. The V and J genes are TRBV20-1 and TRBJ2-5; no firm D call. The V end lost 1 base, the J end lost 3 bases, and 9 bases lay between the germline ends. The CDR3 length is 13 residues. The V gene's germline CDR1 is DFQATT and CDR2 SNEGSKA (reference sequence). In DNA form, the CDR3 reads TGCAGTGCTAGAGCCCCCACAGAAGAGACCCAGTACTTC. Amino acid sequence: CSARAPTEETQYF.

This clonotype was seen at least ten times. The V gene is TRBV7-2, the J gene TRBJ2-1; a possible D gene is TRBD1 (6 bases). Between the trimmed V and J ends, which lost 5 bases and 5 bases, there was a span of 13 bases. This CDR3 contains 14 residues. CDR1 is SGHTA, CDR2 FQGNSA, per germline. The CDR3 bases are TGTGCCAGCAGCACGCAACAGGGAAACAATGAGCAGTTCTTC. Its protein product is CASSTQQGNNEQFF.

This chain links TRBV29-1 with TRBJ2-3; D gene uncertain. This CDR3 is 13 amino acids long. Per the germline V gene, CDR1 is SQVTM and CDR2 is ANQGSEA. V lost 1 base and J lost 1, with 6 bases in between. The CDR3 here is CSVEGQGTDTQYF. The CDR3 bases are TGCAGCGTTGAAGGCCAGGGCACAGATACGCAGTATTTT.

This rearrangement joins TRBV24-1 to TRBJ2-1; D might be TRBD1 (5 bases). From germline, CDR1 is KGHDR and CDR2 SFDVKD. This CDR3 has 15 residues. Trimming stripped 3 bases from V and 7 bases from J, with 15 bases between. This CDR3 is CATSDPQGASNEQFF. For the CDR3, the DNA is TGTGCCACCAGTGATCCCCAGGGCGCGAGTAATGAGCAGTTCTTC.

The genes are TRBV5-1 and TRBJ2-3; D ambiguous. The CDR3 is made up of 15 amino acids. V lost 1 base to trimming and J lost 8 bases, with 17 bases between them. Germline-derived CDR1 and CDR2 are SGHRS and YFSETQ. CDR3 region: CASSLLAEPPCTQYF. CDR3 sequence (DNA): TGCGCCAGCAGCTTGTTAGCAGAACCCCCTTGTACGCAGTATTTT.

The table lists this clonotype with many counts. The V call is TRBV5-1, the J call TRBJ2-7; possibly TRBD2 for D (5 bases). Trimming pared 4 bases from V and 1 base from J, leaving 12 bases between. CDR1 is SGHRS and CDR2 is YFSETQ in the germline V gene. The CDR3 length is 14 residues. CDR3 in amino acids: CASSPRGSSYEQYF. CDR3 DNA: TGCGCCAGCAGCCCCCGGGGATCTTCCTACGAGCAGTACTTC.

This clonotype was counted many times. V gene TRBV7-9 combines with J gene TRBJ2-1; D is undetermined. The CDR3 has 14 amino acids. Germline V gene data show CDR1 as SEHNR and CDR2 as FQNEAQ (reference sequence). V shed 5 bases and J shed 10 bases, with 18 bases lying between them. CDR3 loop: CASSPRAVFSEQFF. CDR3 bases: TGTGCCAGCAGCCCCCGGGCGGTCTTTAGCGAGCAGTTCTTC.

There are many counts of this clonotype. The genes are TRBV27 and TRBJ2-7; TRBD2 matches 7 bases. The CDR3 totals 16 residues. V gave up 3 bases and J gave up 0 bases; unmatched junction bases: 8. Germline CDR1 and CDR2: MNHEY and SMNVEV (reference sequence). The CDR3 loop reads CASSFRSSGTSYEQYF. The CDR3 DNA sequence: TGTGCCAGCAGTTTTAGGTCTAGCGGAACCTCCTACGAGCAGTACTTC.

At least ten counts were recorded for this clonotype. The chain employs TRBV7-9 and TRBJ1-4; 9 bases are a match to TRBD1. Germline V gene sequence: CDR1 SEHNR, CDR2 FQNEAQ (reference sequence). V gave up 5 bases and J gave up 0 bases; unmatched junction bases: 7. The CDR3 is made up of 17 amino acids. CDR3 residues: CASSTGQGRTTNEKLFF. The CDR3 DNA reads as TGTGCCAGCAGCACGGGACAGGGAAGAACAACTAATGAAAAACTGTTTTTT. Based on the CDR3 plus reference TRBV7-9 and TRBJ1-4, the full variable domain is DTGVSQNPRHKITKRGQNVTFRCDPISEHNRLYWYRQTLGQGPEFLTYFQNEAQLEKSRLLSDRFSAERPKGSFSTLEIQRTEQGDSAMYLCASSTGQGRTTNEKLFFGSGTQLSVL.

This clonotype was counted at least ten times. The CDR3 region is CASRTGTYDTDTQYF. CDR3 nucleotide sequence: TGCGCCAGCAGAACCGGCACCTACGACACAGATACGCAGTATTTT. The V call is TRBV5-1, the J call TRBJ2-3; no definite D call. This CDR3 contains 15 residues. V was cut by 5 bases and J by 2 bases, with 15 bases left in between. Germline V gene sequence: CDR1 SGHRS, CDR2 YFSETQ. The entire variable domain, with the rest obtained from reference TRBV5-1 and TRBJ2-3, is as follows: KAGVTQTPRYLIKTRGQQVTLSCSPISGHRSVSWYQQTPGQGLQFLFEYFSETQRNKGNFPGRFSGRQFSNSRSEMNVSTLELGDSALYLCASRTGTYDTDTQYFGPGTRLTVL.

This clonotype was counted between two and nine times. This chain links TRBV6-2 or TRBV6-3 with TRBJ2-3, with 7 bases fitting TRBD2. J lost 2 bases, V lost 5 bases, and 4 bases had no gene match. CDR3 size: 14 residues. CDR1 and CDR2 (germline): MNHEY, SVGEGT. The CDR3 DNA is TGTGCCAGCAGTCAGACTAGCCTCACAGATACGCAGTATTTT. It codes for CASSQTSLTDTQYF.

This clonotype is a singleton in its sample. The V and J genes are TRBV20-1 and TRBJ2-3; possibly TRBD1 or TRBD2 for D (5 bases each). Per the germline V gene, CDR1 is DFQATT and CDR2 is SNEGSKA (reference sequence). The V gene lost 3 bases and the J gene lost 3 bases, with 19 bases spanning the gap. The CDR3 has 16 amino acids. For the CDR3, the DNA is TGCAGTGCTAGGCCCCCTAAGGGGAGTTATACAGATACGCAGTATTTT. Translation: CSARPPKGSYTDTQYF.

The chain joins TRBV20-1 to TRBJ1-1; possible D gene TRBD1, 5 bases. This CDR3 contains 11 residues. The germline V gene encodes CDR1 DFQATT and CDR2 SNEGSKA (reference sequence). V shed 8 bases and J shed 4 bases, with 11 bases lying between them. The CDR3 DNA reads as TGCAGTTACTATGGGGGCACTGAAGCTTTCTTT. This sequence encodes CSYYGGTEAFF.

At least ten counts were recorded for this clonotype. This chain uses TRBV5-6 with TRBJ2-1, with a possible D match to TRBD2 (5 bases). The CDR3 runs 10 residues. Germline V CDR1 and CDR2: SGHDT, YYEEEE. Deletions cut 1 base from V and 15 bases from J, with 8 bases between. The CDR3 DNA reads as TGTGCCAGCAGCTTGAGAGGGTGGTTCTTC. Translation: CASSLRGWFF. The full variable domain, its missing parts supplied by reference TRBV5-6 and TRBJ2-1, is DAGVTQSPTHLIKTRGQQVTLRCSPKSGHDTVSWYQQALGQGPQFIFQYYEEEERQRGNFPDRFSGHQFPNYSSELNVNALLLGDSALYLCASSLRGWFFGPGTRLTVL.